This T cell receptor beta chain was obtained from a study of T cell responses to AZD1222 COVID-19 vaccine. This clone was counted only a few times. Sequencing used immunoSEQ multiplex PCR; TCRdb keeps in-frame clones, though not all of them. The sample comprises about 130,000 clones, roughly 87% of which are singletons, and under 1.5% rests with the top ten. The CDR3 has 14 amino acids. Trimming left V 2 bases short and J 4 bases short, with 12 bases between. CDR1 and CDR2 from the germline V gene are SGHRS and YFSETQ. The V gene is TRBV5-1, the J gene TRBJ1-1; D is possibly TRBD1 (5 bases). This sequence originates from an adult in good health. The starting material was peripheral blood, obtained on day 0 of AZD1222 vaccination. CDR3 DNA: TGCGCCAGCAGCTTCTCTCCTGGGACCACTGAAGCTTTCTTT. Translating gives CASSFSPGTTEAFF.